These 13 T cell receptor beta chains share one sample of origin, sequenced in a study of cytomegalovirus exposure and HLA in healthy donors. PCR employed 60 Vbeta and 13 Jbeta primers. Profiling relied on immunoSEQ multiplex PCR, and the TCRdb table lists in-frame clones only, not all of them. The repertoire holds around 120,000 clones, with 60% to 80% as singletons. Input material: PBMCs. Receptor source: a woman aged 55-69 years in good health and CMV-seropositive.

V is TRBV5-8 and J is TRBJ2-5; 7 bases are shared with TRBD2. Germline V CDR1 and CDR2: SGHTS, YDEGEE. V shed 5 bases, J shed 0 bases, and the junction held 10 bases outside the gene matches. The CDR3 covers 16 residues. The CDR3 nucleotides read TGTGCCAGCAGGTCGACTAGCCAGTGGTACCAAGAGACCCAGTACTTC. Translation: CASRSTSQWYQETQYF.

The V call is TRBV19, the J call TRBJ1-2, with 12 nucleotides matching TRBD1. The trim removed 5 bases at V and 8 bases at J, leaving 9 bases unmatched. In germline, CDR1 is LNHDA, CDR2 SQIVND (reference sequence). The CDR3 totals 15 residues. The CDR3 region has the DNA TGTGCCAGTAGTCCGCCGGGACAGGGGGCGTCCGGCTACACCTTC. Protein: CASSPPGQGASGYTF.

The chain links TRBV6-4 to TRBJ1-1, with a weak D call TRBD1 (5 bases). The CDR3 loop spans 15 amino acids. Germline V gene data show CDR1 as MRHNA and CDR2 as SNTAGT. Trimming stripped 6 bases from V and 1 base from J, with 15 bases between. The CDR3 reads CASRAEIGGNTEAFF. The CDR3 DNA follows: TGTGCCAGCAGAGCGGAAATCGGGGGGAACACTGAAGCTTTCTTT.

The chain has TRBV10-3 and TRBJ2-7; 8 bases line up with TRBD1. V lost 5 bases and J lost 6; bases outside the gene matches: 9. This CDR3 has 14 amino acids. Germline V lookup: CDR1 ENHRY, CDR2 SYGVKD. The CDR3 loop reads CAISPRQGLSEQYF. The CDR3 coding sequence is TGTGCCATCAGTCCTCGACAGGGGTTGAGCGAGCAGTACTTC.

The rearrangement uses TRBV25-1 and TRBJ2-7; TRBD1 matches 9 bases. Trimming at V came to 4 bases and at J to 2 bases, leaving 6 bases not matched to a gene. Germline CDR1 is MGHDK and CDR2 is SYGVNS. The CDR3 is made up of 15 amino acids. The CDR3 nucleotides read TGTGCCAGCAGTGCCCCGGGACAGGGTACCTACGAGCAGTACTTC. Protein product: CASSAPGQGTYEQYF.

The rearrangement joins TRBV5-4 to TRBJ2-7; the match to TRBD2 covers 12 bases. The germline V gene encodes CDR1 SGHNT and CDR2 YYREEE (reference sequence). The J segment lost 3 bases and the V segment lost 0 bases, leaving 4 bases of the junction unmatched. This CDR3 has 16 residues. CDR3 sequence reads: CASSLAGTSGLYEQYF. CDR3 DNA sequence: TGTGCCAGCAGCTTGGCCGGGACTAGCGGGCTCTACGAGCAGTACTTC.

This clone has only a few counts. The CDR3 DNA reads as TGTGCCAGTAACCTAGACTCGACCCGCTCTGGGGCCAACGTCCTGACTTTC. Translating gives CASNLDSTRSGANVLTF. The chain couples TRBV19 to TRBJ2-6; the D is unclear. Germline-derived CDR1 and CDR2 are LNHDA and SQIVND (reference sequence). CDR3 length: 17 amino acids. The germline V and J ends were trimmed by 7 bases and 0 bases, with 16 bases remaining between them.

The CDR3 is CASTLGEPYNEQFF. The CDR3, as DNA: TGTGCCAGCACCCTCGGGGAACCTTACAATGAGCAGTTCTTC. The chain is built from TRBV27 and TRBJ2-1; possible D gene TRBD2, 5 bases. Germline V gene sequence: CDR1 MNHEY, CDR2 SMNVEV (reference sequence). The V and J ends lost 7 bases and 4 bases respectively, with 14 bases between them. The CDR3 has 14 residues.

The chain links TRBV2 to TRBJ2-7, with unresolved D. The CDR3 length is 15 residues. Trimming left V 2 bases short and J 2 bases short, with 13 bases between. Germline CDR1 reads SNHLY; CDR2 reads FYNNEI. The CDR3 region is CASSESPGFPYEQYF. The CDR3 DNA reads as TGTGCCAGCAGTGAATCGCCAGGTTTCCCCTACGAGCAGTACTTC.

CDR3 region: CASSYSGTSDEQYF. For the CDR3, the DNA is TGTGCCAGCAGTTACTCCGGGACATCAGACGAGCAGTACTTC. The rearrangement links TRBV6-6 to TRBJ2-7, with a weak D call TRBD1 (6 bases). The CDR3 has 14 residues. Per germline, CDR1 MNHNY and CDR2 SVGAGI (reference sequence). Trimming shortened V by 0 bases and J by 5 bases, and 11 bases separated the two germline ends.

The rearrangement uses TRBV5-6 and TRBJ2-3, with 7 bases aligning to TRBD1. This CDR3 is built from 15 residues. Germline-derived CDR1 and CDR2 are SGHDT and YYEEEE. Trimming at V came to 3 bases and at J to 3 bases, leaving 7 bases not matched to a gene. This chain's CDR3 is CASSSTGIWTDTQYF. The CDR3 DNA reads TGTGCCAGCAGCTCGACAGGGATTTGGACAGATACGCAGTATTTT.

This chain joins TRBV21-1 and TRBJ2-7; TRBD1 is taken as the D call from the table, unchecked against the DNA. TRBV21-1 is assigned pseudogene status. The CDR3 extends over 17 amino acids. The CDR3 DNA sequence: TGTGCCAGCAGCACCACGAGGACAGGGCTGCGAGACTGCGAGCAGTACTTC. Encoded protein: CASSTTRTGLRDCEQYF.

The CDR3 nucleotides are TGTGCCAGCAGTTCATGGACTACTAACTATGGCTACACCTTC. This encodes CASSSWTTNYGYTF. The chain couples TRBV27 to TRBJ1-2; D not resolved. Trimming left V 4 bases short and J 0 bases short, with 9 bases between. This CDR3 is built from 14 residues. Germline CDR1 and CDR2: MNHEY and SMNVEV (reference sequence).